There are a few counts of the clone carrying this TCR beta chain. Its antigen is currently unknown. The CDR3 is 16 residues long. V shed 0 bases, J shed 1 base, and the junction held 6 bases outside the gene matches. Germline assignment: CDR1 SGHNT and CDR2 YYREEE (reference sequence). The data stem from a study of beta chain features in type 1 diabetes. What was sequenced were expressed TCRB transcripts, since all of the isolated RNA had been reverse transcribed. Sequencing used immunoSEQ multiplex PCR; TCRdb keeps in-frame clones, though not all of them. The sample has about 350,000 clones; around a fifth are singletons. A CD45RO/CCR7/CD25/CD127/CD95/CD27 panel sorted naive, central memory, regulatory and stem cell-like memory CD4+ cells. General study findings and limits: Type 1 diabetes patients showed a moderate but significant shortening of TCRB CDR3s in all four CD4+ subsets. In type 1 diabetes patients, VDJ junctions had fewer insertions; deletions at these junctions were more frequent. High TCR expression in some cells could lead to their over-representation in cDNA sequencing.

Sequencing was carried out using naive CD4+ T cells from blood. The clonotype was recovered from a woman between 18 and 29 years old in good health. V and J are TRBV5-4 and TRBJ1-1; 7 positions match TRBD1. CDR3 protein: CASSLGGQAGNTEAFF. For the CDR3, the DNA is TGTGCCAGCAGCTTGGGCGGACAGGCTGGGAACACTGAAGCTTTCTTT.